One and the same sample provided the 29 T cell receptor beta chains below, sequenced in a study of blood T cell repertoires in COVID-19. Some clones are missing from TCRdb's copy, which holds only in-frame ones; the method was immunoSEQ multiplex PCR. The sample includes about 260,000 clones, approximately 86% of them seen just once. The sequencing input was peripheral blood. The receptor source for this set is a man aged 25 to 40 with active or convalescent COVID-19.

CDR3 bases: TGTGCCAGCAGCTGGTGGGGCCCTCCCTCAGATACGCAGTATTTT. This translates into CASSWWGPPSDTQYF. J is TRBJ2-3 and V is TRBV7-3, with D maybe TRBD1 (5 bases). The CDR3 consists of 15 residues. V shed 4 bases and J shed 4 bases, with 15 bases lying between them. Germline loops: CDR1 SGHTA, CDR2 FQGTGA.

CDR3 protein: CASSSRGALSANTGELFF. CDR3 nucleotide sequence: TGTGCCAGCTCTTCGCGCGGAGCCCTATCTGCGAACACCGGGGAGCTGTTTTTT. The V gene is TRBV6-7, the J gene TRBJ2-2; no clear D gene. TRBV6-7 is flagged as an ORF with uncertain function. Trimming removed 8 bases from V and 0 bases from J, with 22 bases in between. The CDR3 extends over 18 amino acids.

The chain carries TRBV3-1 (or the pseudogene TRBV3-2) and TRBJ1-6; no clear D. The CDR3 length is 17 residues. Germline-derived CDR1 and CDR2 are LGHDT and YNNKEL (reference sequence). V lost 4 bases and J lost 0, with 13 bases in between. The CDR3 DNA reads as TGTGCCAGCAGCCTAGCCGACGGGAGCTCCTATAATTCACCCCTCCACTTT. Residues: CASSLADGSSYNSPLHF.

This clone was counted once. In DNA form, the CDR3 reads TGTGCCAGCAGCTTAGGGAGCCCCGGGGGTCTAACCAACTATGGCTACACCTTC. Translating gives CASSLGSPGGLTNYGYTF. V and J are TRBV7-8 and TRBJ1-2, with a tentative D call TRBD1 (5 bases). V gave up 1 base and J gave up 2 bases, with 20 bases separating them. Germline CDR1 and CDR2: SGHVS and FQNEAQ. This CDR3 has 18 amino acids. The full variable domain, with the rest looked up from reference TRBV7-8 and TRBJ1-2, is GAGVSQSPRYKVAKRGQDVALRCDPISGHVSLFWYQQALGQGPEFLTYFQNEAQLDKSGLPSDRFFAERPEGSVSTLKIQRTQQEDSAVYLCASSLGSPGGLTNYGYTFGSGTRLTVV.

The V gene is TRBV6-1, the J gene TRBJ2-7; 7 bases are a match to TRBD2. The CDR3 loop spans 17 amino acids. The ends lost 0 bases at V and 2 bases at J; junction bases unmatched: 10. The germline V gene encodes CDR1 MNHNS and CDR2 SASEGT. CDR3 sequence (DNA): TGTGCCAGCAGTGAAGCCAGACTAGCTTATCCCCCCTACGAGCAGTACTTC. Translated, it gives CASSEARLAYPPYEQYF.

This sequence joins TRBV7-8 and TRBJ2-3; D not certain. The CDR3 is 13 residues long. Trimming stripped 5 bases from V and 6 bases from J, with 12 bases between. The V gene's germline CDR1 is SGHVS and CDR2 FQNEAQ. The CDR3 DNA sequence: TGTGCCAGCAGCCTAGACTTTCGGGATACGCAGTATTTT. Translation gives CASSLDFRDTQYF.

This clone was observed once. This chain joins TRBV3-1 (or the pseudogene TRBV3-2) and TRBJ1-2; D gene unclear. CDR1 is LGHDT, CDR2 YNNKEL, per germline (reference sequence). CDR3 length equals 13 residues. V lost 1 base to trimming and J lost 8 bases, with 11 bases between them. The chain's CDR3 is CASSQGPRHGYTF. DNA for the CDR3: TGTGCCAGCAGCCAAGGCCCGCGGCACGGCTACACCTTC.

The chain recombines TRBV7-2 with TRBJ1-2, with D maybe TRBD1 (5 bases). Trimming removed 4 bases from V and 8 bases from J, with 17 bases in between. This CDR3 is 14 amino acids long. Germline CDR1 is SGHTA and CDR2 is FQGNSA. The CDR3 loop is CASSSTSRAQGYTF. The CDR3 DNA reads TGTGCCAGCAGCTCGACGAGCAGGGCACAAGGCTACACCTTC.

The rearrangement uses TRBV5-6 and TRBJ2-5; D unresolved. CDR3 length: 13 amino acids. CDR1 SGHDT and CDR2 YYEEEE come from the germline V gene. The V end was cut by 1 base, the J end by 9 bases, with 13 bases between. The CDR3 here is CASSLFTELAQYF. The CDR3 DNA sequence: TGTGCCAGCAGCTTGTTCACCGAGCTTGCCCAGTACTTC.

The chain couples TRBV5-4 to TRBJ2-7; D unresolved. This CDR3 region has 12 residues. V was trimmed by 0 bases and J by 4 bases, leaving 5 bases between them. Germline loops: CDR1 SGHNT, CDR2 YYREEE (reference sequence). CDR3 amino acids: CASSLDRYEQYF. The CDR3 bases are TGTGCCAGCAGCTTGGACAGATACGAGCAGTACTTC.

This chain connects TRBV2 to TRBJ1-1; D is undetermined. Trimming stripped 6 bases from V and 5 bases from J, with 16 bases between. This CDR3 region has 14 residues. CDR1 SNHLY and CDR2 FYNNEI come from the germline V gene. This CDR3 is CASRTLAGRTEAFF. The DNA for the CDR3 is TGTGCCAGCAGGACCCTGGCAGGTAGGACTGAAGCTTTCTTT.

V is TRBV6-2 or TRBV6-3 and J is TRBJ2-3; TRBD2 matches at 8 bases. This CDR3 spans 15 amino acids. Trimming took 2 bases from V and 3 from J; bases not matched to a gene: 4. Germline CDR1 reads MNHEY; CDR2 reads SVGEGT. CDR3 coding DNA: TGTGCCAGCAGTTACAATAGCGGGGTGACAGATACGCAGTATTTT. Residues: CASSYNSGVTDTQYF.

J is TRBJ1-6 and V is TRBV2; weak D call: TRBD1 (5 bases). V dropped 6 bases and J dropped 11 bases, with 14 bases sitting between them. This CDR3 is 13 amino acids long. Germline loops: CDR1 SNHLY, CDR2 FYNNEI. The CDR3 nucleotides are TGTGCCAGCAGGCGGGACTCCGGCCCACCCCTCCACTTT. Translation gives CASRRDSGPPLHF. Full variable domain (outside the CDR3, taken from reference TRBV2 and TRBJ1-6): EPEVTQTPSHQVTQMGQEVILRCVPISNHLYFYWYRQILGQKVEFLVSFYNNEISEKSEIFDDQFSVERPDGSNFTLKIRSTKLEDSAMYFCASRRDSGPPLHFGNGTRLTVT.

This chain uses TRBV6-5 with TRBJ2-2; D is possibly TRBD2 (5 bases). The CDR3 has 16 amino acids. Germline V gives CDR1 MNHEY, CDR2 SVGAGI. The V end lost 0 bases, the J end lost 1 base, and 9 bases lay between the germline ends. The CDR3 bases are TGTGCCAGCAGTTACTCGACGACTATGAACACCGGGGAGCTGTTTTTT. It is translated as CASSYSTTMNTGELFF.

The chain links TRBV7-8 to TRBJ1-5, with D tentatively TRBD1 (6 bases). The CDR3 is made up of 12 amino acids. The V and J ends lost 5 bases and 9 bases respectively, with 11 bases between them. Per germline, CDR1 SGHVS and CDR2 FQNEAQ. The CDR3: CASSRGAGPQHF. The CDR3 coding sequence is TGTGCCAGCAGCCGGGGGGCAGGGCCCCAGCATTTT.

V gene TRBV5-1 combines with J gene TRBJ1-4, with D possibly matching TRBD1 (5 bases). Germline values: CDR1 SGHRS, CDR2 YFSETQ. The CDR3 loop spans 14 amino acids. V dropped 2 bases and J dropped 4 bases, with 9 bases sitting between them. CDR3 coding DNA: TGCGCCAGCAGCTTCAGGGAGGGTAATGAAAAACTGTTTTTT. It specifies CASSFREGNEKLFF.

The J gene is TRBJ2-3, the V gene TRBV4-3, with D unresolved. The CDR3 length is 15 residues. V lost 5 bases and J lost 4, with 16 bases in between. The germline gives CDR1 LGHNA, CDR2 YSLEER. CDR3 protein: CASSSTTSSSDTQYF. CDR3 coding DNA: TGCGCCAGCAGCAGTACAACGTCTTCCTCAGATACGCAGTATTTT.

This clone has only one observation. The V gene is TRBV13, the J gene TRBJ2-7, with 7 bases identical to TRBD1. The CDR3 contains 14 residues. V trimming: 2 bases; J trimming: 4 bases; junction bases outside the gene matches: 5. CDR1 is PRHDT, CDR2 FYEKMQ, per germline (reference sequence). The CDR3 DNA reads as TGTGCCAGCAGCTTACGGGACAGAAAGTACGAGCAGTACTTC. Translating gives CASSLRDRKYEQYF. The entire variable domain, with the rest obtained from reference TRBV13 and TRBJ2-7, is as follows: AAGVIQSPRHLIKEKRETATLKCYPIPRHDTVYWYQQGPGQDPQFLISFYEKMQSDKGSIPDRFSAQQFSDYHSELNMSSLELGDSALYFCASSLRDRKYEQYFGPGTRLTVT.

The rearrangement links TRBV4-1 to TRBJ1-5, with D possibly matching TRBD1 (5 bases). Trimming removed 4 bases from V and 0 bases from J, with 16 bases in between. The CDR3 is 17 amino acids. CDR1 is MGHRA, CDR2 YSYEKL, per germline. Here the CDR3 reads CASSPTGRGPSNQPQHF. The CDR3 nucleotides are TGCGCCAGCAGCCCAACCGGGAGGGGCCCTAGCAATCAGCCCCAGCATTTT.

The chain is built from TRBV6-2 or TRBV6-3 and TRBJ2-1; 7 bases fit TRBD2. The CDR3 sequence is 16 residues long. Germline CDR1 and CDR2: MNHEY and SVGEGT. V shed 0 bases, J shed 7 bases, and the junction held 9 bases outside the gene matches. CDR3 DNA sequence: TGTGCCAGCAGTTACTCGAGAGCGGGGTTCGGGAATGAGCAGTTCTTC. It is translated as CASSYSRAGFGNEQFF.

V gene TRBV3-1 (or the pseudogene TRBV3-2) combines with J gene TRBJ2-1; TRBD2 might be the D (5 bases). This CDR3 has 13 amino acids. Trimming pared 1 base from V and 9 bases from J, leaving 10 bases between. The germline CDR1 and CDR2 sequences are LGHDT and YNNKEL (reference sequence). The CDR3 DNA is TGTGCCAGCAGCCAAGTTTCGGGAAGTGAGCAGTTCTTC. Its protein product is CASSQVSGSEQFF.

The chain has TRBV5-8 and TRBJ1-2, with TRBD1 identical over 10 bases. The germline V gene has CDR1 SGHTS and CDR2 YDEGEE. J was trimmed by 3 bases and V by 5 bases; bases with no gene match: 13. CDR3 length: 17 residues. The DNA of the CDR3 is TGTGCCAGCAGTCGCCACTCCGGGACAGGGGCTGACTATGGCTACACCTTC. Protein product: CASSRHSGTGADYGYTF.

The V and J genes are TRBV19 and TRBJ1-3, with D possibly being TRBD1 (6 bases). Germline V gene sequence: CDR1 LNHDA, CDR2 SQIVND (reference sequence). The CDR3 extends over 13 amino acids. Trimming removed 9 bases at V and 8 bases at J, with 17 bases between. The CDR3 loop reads CASSGQFADTIYF. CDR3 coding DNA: TGTGCCAGCTCCGGACAGTTTGCAGACACCATATATTTT.

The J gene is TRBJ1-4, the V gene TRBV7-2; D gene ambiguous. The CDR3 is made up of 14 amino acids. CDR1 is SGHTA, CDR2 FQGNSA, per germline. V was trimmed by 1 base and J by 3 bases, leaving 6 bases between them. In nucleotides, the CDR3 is TGTGCCAGCAGCTTAGGGCGGGCTAATGAAAAACTGTTTTTT. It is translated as CASSLGRANEKLFF.

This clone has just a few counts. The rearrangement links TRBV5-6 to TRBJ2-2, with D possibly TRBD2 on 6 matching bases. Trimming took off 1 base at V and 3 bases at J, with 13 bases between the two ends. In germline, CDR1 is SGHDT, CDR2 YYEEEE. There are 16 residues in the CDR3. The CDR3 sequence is CASSLFGGADTGELFF. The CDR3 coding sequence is TGTGCCAGCAGCTTGTTCGGGGGAGCGGACACCGGGGAGCTGTTTTTT.

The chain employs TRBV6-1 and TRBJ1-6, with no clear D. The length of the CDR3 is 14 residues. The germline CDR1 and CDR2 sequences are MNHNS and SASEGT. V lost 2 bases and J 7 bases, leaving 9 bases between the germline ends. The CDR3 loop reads CASSEMRGNSPLHF. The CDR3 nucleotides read TGTGCCAGCAGTGAAATGCGGGGAAATTCACCCCTCCACTTT.

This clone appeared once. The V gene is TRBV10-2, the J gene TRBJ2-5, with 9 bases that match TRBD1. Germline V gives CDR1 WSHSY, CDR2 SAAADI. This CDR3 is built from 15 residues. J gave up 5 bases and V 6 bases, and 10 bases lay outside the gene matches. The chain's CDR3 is CASRGSRDRAETQYF. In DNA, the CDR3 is TGCGCCAGCAGGGGATCCCGGGACAGGGCTGAGACCCAGTACTTC.

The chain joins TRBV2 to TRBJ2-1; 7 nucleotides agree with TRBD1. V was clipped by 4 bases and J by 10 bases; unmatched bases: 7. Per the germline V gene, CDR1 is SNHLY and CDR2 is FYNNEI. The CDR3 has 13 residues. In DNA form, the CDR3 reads TGTGCCAGCAGTGTTGAGGGGGCGAGGGAGCAGTTCTTC. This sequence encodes CASSVEGAREQFF.

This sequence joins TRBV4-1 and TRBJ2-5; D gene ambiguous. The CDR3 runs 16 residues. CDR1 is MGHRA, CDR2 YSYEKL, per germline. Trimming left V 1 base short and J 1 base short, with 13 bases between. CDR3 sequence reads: CASSQVLGQVQETQYF. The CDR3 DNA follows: TGCGCCAGCAGCCAAGTCTTAGGTCAGGTCCAAGAGACCCAGTACTTC.